Presented here are 20 T cell receptor beta chains from one specimen sequenced in a study of cytomegalovirus exposure and HLA in healthy donors. Both 60 Vbeta primers and 13 Jbeta primers went into the PCR. Only in-frame clones appear in the TCRdb table, and some are missing; sequencing was by immunoSEQ multiplex PCR. Here the sample spans around 180,000 clones, 60% to 85% being singletons. Material: PBMCs. Receptors originate from a man in his forties in good health and CMV-seronegative.

This chain uses TRBV18 with TRBJ1-1; D might be TRBD1 (5 bases). The CDR3 extends over 14 amino acids. Per the germline V gene, CDR1 is KGHSH and CDR2 is LQKENI. V lost 8 bases and J lost 6, with 19 bases in between. The CDR3 sequence is CASDTSREGPEAFF. CDR3 nucleotides: TGTGCCAGCGATACTTCCAGGGAAGGCCCTGAAGCTTTCTTT.

This sequence joins TRBV5-6 and TRBJ2-5; 9 nucleotides match TRBD1. The J segment lost 4 bases and the V segment lost 3 bases, leaving 4 bases of the junction unmatched. The length of the CDR3 is 14 residues. In germline, CDR1 is SGHDT, CDR2 YYEEEE. CDR3: CASSWEGQGETQYF. The CDR3 region has the DNA TGTGCCAGCAGCTGGGAGGGACAGGGAGAGACCCAGTACTTC. Variable domain in full (rest from reference TRBV5-6 and TRBJ2-5): DAGVTQSPTHLIKTRGQQVTLRCSPKSGHDTVSWYQQALGQGPQFIFQYYEEEERQRGNFPDRFSGHQFPNYSSELNVNALLLGDSALYLCASSWEGQGETQYFGPGTRLLVL.

This clone was detected a few times. The rearrangement joins TRBV4-3 to TRBJ1-4, with D perhaps matching TRBD1 (6 bases). Germline lookup yields CDR1 LGHNA and CDR2 YSLEER. V was shortened by 0 bases and J by 8 bases, with 13 bases between the two germline ends. The CDR3 contains 15 residues. The CDR3 sequence: CASSQDWGRGEKLFF. CDR3 nucleotide sequence: TGCGCCAGCAGCCAAGATTGGGGGCGCGGGGAAAAACTGTTTTTT.

This clone was picked up one time. The chain couples TRBV4-2 to TRBJ2-2, with a possible D match to TRBD1 (6 bases). Germline CDR1 is LGHNA and CDR2 is YNFKEQ. This CDR3 has 14 residues. Between the trimmed V and J ends, which lost 6 bases and 2 bases, there was a span of 10 bases. In DNA, the CDR3 is TGTGCCAGCAGACAGGGACCTAACACCGGGGAGCTGTTTTTT. Amino acids: CASRQGPNTGELFF.

The rearrangement links TRBV7-9 to TRBJ1-5, with D perhaps matching TRBD1 (6 bases). The CDR3 has 13 residues. The ends were cut back, 0 bases at V and 7 bases at J, with 7 bases in the middle. Germline CDR1 SEHNR, CDR2 FQNEAQ (reference sequence). CDR3 region: CASSLATGQPQHF. The CDR3 nucleotides are TGTGCCAGCAGCTTAGCGACAGGCCAGCCCCAGCATTTT.

Comments on this clone: This sample also contains other DNA sequences that code for the same CDR3. The chain couples TRBV29-1 to TRBJ2-1, with TRBD1 matching 7 bases. Germline V gene data show CDR1 as SQVTM and CDR2 as ANQGSEA. After removal of 1 base from V and 2 bases from J, the junction contained 2 bases not matched to a gene. The CDR3 contains 14 residues. This CDR3 reads CSVEGQGAYNEQFF. The CDR3 coding sequence is TGCAGCGTTGAAGGGCAGGGGGCCTACAATGAGCAGTTCTTC.

This sequence joins TRBV7-9 and TRBJ2-2, with TRBD2 matching 13 bases. Germline trimming cut 4 bases from V and 7 bases from J; bases unmatched to any gene: 6. CDR3 length: 16 residues. The germline gives CDR1 SEHNR, CDR2 FQNEAQ (reference sequence). The CDR3 sequence: CASSYRTSGSSGELFF. CDR3 DNA: TGTGCCAGCAGCTACCGGACTAGCGGGAGTAGCGGGGAGCTGTTTTTT.

This clone is a singleton in its sample. This chain uses TRBV5-1 with TRBJ2-5; 7 bases agree with TRBD1. The V and J ends lost 4 bases and 4 bases, in that order; junction bases with no gene match: 4. Per germline, CDR1 SGHRS and CDR2 YFSETQ. CDR3 length: 13 residues. The CDR3 spells CASSTGERETQYF. CDR3 in DNA: TGCGCCAGCAGCACAGGGGAAAGAGAGACCCAGTACTTC.

The chain combines TRBV29-1 with TRBJ1-2; 7 bases align to TRBD1. The CDR3 consists of 13 residues. The V gene end was trimmed by 4 bases and the J gene end by 2 bases; junction bases not matched to a gene: 4. Germline CDR1 is SQVTM and CDR2 is ANQGSEA. The CDR3 here is CSVGKGANYGYTF. The CDR3 bases are TGCAGCGTTGGGAAGGGGGCGAACTATGGCTACACCTTC.

This clone has a handful of counts. The same CDR3 also results from other DNA sequences found in this sample. The J gene is TRBJ2-3, the V gene TRBV10-1; no definite D call. V was trimmed by 3 bases and J by 5 bases, leaving 9 bases between them. CDR1 is WNHNN, CDR2 SYGVQD, per germline (reference sequence). This CDR3 has 13 residues. CDR3 amino acids: CASSEPLRDTQYF. CDR3 bases: TGCGCCAGCAGTGAACCTCTAAGAGATACGCAGTATTTT.

For the CDR3, the DNA is TGTGCCAGTAGTATAATAGGACAGGGATCCTACGAGCAGTACTTC. It is translated as CASSIIGQGSYEQYF. The chain links TRBV19 to TRBJ2-7; the match to TRBD1 covers 8 bases. This CDR3 comprises 15 residues. V was clipped by 2 bases and J by 1 base; unmatched bases: 4. Germline V gives CDR1 LNHDA, CDR2 SQIVND (reference sequence).

This clone has more than one count but fewer than ten. The chain recombines TRBV29-1 with TRBJ2-7, with TRBD1 matching 9 bases. CDR1 and CDR2 from the germline V gene are SQVTM and ANQGSEA. Trimming removed 7 bases from V and 3 bases from J; junction bases left unmatched: 10. This CDR3 comprises 14 residues. The DNA for the CDR3 is TGCAGCGCCTGGGGGGGACAGGGCGTCTACGAGCAGTACTTC. Its protein product is CSAWGGQGVYEQYF.

This chain joins TRBV19 and TRBJ2-7; TRBD1 matches at 10 bases. Germline V gene lookup returns CDR1 LNHDA and CDR2 SQIVND (reference sequence). The CDR3 runs 13 residues. Losses at the gene ends were 7 bases for V and 4 bases for J; bases not matched to a gene: 4. DNA of the CDR3: TGTGCCAGTATAAAGGACAGGGGGTACGAGCAGTACTTC. Translated, it gives CASIKDRGYEQYF. Complete variable domain (other parts from reference TRBV19 and TRBJ2-7): DGGITQSPKYLFRKEGQNVTLSCEQNLNHDAMYWYRQDPGQGLRLIYYSQIVNDFQKGDIAEGYSVSREKKESFPLTVTSAQKNPTAFYLCASIKDRGYEQYFGPGTRLTVT.

The rearrangement links TRBV5-6 to TRBJ1-2, with no clear D. Trimming stripped 5 bases from V and 3 bases from J, with 5 bases between. Germline CDR1 is SGHDT and CDR2 is YYEEEE. This CDR3 is built from 11 residues. Here the CDR3 DNA reads TGTGCCAGCAGGCGGGACTATGGCTACACCTTC. Residues: CASRRDYGYTF.

The chain employs TRBV7-2 and TRBJ2-7; TRBD2 is a possible D gene (5 bases). This CDR3 is built from 13 residues. Looked up from germline, CDR1 is SGHTA and CDR2 is FQGNSA. V lost 2 bases, J lost 3 bases, and 8 bases lay in between. CDR3 sequence (DNA): TGTGCCAGCAGCTTATACGGGAACTACGAGCAGTACTTC. It specifies CASSLYGNYEQYF.

The chain has TRBV29-1 and TRBJ1-5; maybe TRBD1 (5 bases). V gave up 7 bases and J gave up 7 bases, with 20 bases separating them. Germline assignment: CDR1 SQVTM and CDR2 ANQGSEA. The CDR3 runs 14 residues. The CDR3 sequence is CSGGGGDPGQPQHF. The CDR3 nucleotides are TGCAGCGGTGGGGGAGGGGACCCCGGCCAGCCCCAGCATTTT.

This rearrangement joins TRBV2 to TRBJ1-2, with TRBD1 matching 9 bases. This CDR3 contains 14 residues. V was clipped by 11 bases and J by 5 bases; unmatched bases: 12. The germline gives CDR1 SNHLY, CDR2 FYNNEI. The CDR3 nucleotides are TGTGCCGTCCCCACAGGGGGCAAATGGTATGGCTACACCTTC. It encodes CAVPTGGKWYGYTF.

This chain links TRBV5-4 with TRBJ1-1, with unresolved D. Germline V CDR1 and CDR2: SGHNT, YYREEE (reference sequence). Trimming left V 1 base short and J 0 bases short, with 10 bases between. The CDR3 is 15 amino acids. The CDR3 bases are TGTGCCAGCAGCTTGACTTCGAGCCTGAACACTGAAGCTTTCTTT. Amino acids: CASSLTSSLNTEAFF.

The chain joins TRBV19 to TRBJ2-1; weak D call: TRBD1 (6 bases). Germline CDR1 and CDR2: LNHDA and SQIVND (reference sequence). The V end was cut by 8 bases, the J end by 4 bases, with 9 bases between. The CDR3 sequence is 12 residues long. This chain's CDR3 is CASGDRYNEQFF. As DNA, the CDR3 is TGTGCCAGTGGAGACAGGTACAATGAGCAGTTCTTC. The full variable domain, with the rest looked up from reference TRBV19 and TRBJ2-1, is DGGITQSPKYLFRKEGQNVTLSCEQNLNHDAMYWYRQDPGQGLRLIYYSQIVNDFQKGDIAEGYSVSREKKESFPLTVTSAQKNPTAFYLCASGDRYNEQFFGPGTRLTVL.

The chain joins TRBV4-3 to TRBJ2-1; 7 nucleotides align to TRBD2. Germline V lookup: CDR1 LGHNA, CDR2 YSLEER. Trimming removed 0 bases from V and 1 base from J; junction bases left unmatched: 6. There are 17 residues in the CDR3. The CDR3: CASSQDTGRLSYNEQFF. DNA of the CDR3: TGCGCCAGCAGCCAAGATACCGGGAGGTTGTCCTACAATGAGCAGTTCTTC.